Sequencing of this TCR beta chain was carried out in a study of blood T cell repertoires in COVID-19. Study-level information: COVID-19 samples, acute and convalescent, were from the United States, Italy and Spain. The analysed material was cDNA or gDNA that came from T cells, B-cell-depleted T cells, or PBMCs.

The CDR3 length is 13 residues. Trimming took 0 bases from V and 5 from J, leaving 7 bases between them. Seattle cases were enrolled at active infection and followed longitudinally. The assay was immunoSEQ multiplex PCR, and TCRdb's table has in-frame clones only and misses some. The table records around 76,000 clones, around 83% of them present only once. The origin of this receptor is a man younger than 40 with COVID-19, enrolled during active disease. The V call is TRBV12-3 or TRBV12-4, the J call TRBJ2-5; no firm D call. The sequencing sample was made of peripheral blood. The CDR3 is CASSLASKETQYF. The CDR3 DNA reads as TGTGCCAGCAGTTTAGCTAGTAAGGAGACCCAGTACTTC.